What follows describes a single T cell receptor (beta chain). The data belong to a study of blood T cell repertoires in COVID-19. Looking at the study overall: Specimens from acute and convalescent COVID-19 originated in the United States, Italy and Spain. The analysed material was cDNA or gDNA that came from T cells, B-cell-depleted T cells, or PBMCs.

Per the study methods: How many nucleated cells were present was estimated from reference gene primer amplification. This table comes from immunoSEQ multiplex PCR, and its TCRdb copy is limited to in-frame clones, with some not included. V, J and clone size were drawn from that table, and D and trimming were deduced from the DNA. Here the sample spans about 30,000 clones, around nine tenths being singletons. This clonotype was sampled from a human donor in a cohort sampled during active COVID-19. The sequencing sample was made of peripheral blood.

The chain's CDR3 is CASSPPWGGGTTGELFF. The DNA for the CDR3 is TGTGCCAGCAGCCCTCCCTGGGGCGGGGGGACCACCGGGGAGCTGTTTTTT. V gene TRBV4-2 combines with J gene TRBJ2-2, with 8 bases lining up with TRBD2. Germline CDR1 is LGHNA and CDR2 is YNFKEQ. The ends lost 4 bases at V and 4 bases at J; junction bases unmatched: 11. The CDR3 consists of 17 residues.